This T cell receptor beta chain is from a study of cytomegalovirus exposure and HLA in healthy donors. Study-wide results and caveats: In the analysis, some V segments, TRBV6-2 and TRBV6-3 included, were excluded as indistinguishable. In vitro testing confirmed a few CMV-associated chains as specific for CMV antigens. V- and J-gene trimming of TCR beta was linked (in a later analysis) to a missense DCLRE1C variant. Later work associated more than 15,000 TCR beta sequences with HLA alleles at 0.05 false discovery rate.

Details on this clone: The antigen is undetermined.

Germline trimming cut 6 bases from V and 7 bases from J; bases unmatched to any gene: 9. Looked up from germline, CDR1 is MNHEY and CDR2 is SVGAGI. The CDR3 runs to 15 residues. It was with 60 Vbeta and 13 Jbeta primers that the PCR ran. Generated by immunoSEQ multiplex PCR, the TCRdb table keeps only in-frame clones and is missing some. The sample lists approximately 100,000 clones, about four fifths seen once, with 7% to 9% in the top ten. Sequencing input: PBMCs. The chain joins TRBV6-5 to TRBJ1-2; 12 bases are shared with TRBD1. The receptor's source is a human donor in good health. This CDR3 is CASRGTGGRWCGYTF. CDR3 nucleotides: TGTGCCAGCAGGGGGACAGGGGGCAGGTGGTGTGGCTACACCTTC.